This TCR beta chain was sequenced in a study of T-cell memory formation after mild COVID-19. This CDR3 is built from 16 residues. Between the trimmed V and J ends, which lost 1 base and 1 base, there was a span of 13 bases. Germline assignment: CDR1 SEHNR and CDR2 FQNEAQ (reference sequence). TCRdb recomputed calls from the 5' RACE reads with MiXCR, one row per CDR3 protein. The sample includes 300,000 to 350,000 distinct CDR3 sequences, roughly an eighth of them seen just once. The rearrangement links TRBV7-9 to TRBJ1-1; a possible D gene is TRBD1 (6 bases). Material for sequencing was PBMCs or a T cell subset sorted from them (not recorded which). The TCR was taken from a man aged 18 to 29 who had mild COVID-19 (a few samples of this study predate the infection). Cell type and time point are not known. The CDR3 nucleotides are TGTGCCAGCAGCTTAGACCGGGGGCGGACGAACACTGAAGCTTTCTTT. It yields the protein CASSLDRGRTNTEAFF.